Below are 31 T cell receptor beta chains sequenced from a single sample in a study of CD8 T cells in Susac syndrome. Random hexamers were used to reverse transcribe the RNA input (0.5 to 1 ug). Each CDR3 protein is one row after TCRdb ran MiXCR on the immunoSEQ multiplex PCR reads. This table has roughly 250,000 distinct CDR3 sequences, 90% to 97% appearing once. Sequenced sample: CD4+ T cells from PBMCs. Receptors originate from a human donor with Susac syndrome.

V is TRBV7-2 and J is TRBJ2-7, with TRBD2 matching over 8 bases. Unmatched junction bases numbered 7, after V lost 7 bases and J lost 5 bases. CDR3 length: 13 amino acids. Germline CDR1 reads SGHTA; CDR2 reads FQGNSA. The CDR3 nucleotides are TGTGCCAGCAACCTTAGCGGGAATGACGAGCAGTACTTC. It translates to CASNLSGNDEQYF.

The rearrangement joins TRBV12-3 or TRBV12-4 to TRBJ2-1, with TRBD2 as a possible D gene (6 bases). The V end was cut by 6 bases, the J end by 8 bases, with 8 bases between. This CDR3 has 11 amino acids. In DNA, the CDR3 is TGTGCCAGCAGAGGAGGGGATGAGCAGTTCTTC. Protein sequence: CASRGGDEQFF.

V usage is TRBV11-2 and J usage is TRBJ1-2; 7 bases fit TRBD1. Germline-derived CDR1 and CDR2 are SGHAT and FQNNGV. CDR3 length equals 13 residues. The trim removed 6 bases at V and 4 bases at J, leaving 5 bases unmatched. The CDR3 is CASSPGQSYGYTF. The DNA for the CDR3 is TGTGCCAGCAGTCCGGGACAGAGCTATGGCTACACCTTC.

This sequence joins TRBV12-3 or TRBV12-4 and TRBJ1-1, with a tentative D call TRBD1 (5 bases). The CDR3 runs 14 residues. The V end was cut by 7 bases, the J end by 5 bases, with 17 bases between. Here the CDR3 DNA reads TGTGCCAGCAACGCCCCAGGGCGGTGGACTGAAGCTTTCTTT. Translation: CASNAPGRWTEAFF.

The CDR3 is CASTFGGTNWGGEQYF. CDR3 sequence (DNA): TGTGCCAGCACCTTCGGTGGGACCAATTGGGGTGGCGAGCAGTACTTC. J is TRBJ2-7 and V is TRBV2; D possibly uses TRBD1 or TRBD2 (5 bases each). Trimming removed 7 bases from V and 6 bases from J, with 25 bases in between. Looked up from germline, CDR1 is SNHLY and CDR2 is FYNNEI. The CDR3 runs to 16 residues.

The gene calls are TRBV29-1 and TRBJ1-1; D gene ambiguous. This CDR3 spans 13 amino acids. V was cut by 4 bases and J by 1 base, with 10 bases left in between. Per the germline V gene, CDR1 is SQVTM and CDR2 is ANQGSEA. The CDR3 bases are TGCAGCGTTGGACATACCAAGAACACTGAAGCTTTCTTT. It is translated as CSVGHTKNTEAFF.

V is TRBV30 and J is TRBJ1-1, with 10 bases that match TRBD1. The CDR3 extends over 20 amino acids. The V gene's germline CDR1 is GTSNPN and CDR2 SVGIG (reference sequence). V shed 0 bases and J 3 bases; nucleotides not matched to a gene: 19. As DNA, the CDR3 is TGTGCCTGGAGTGTACCTAGAAGACAGGGGGCAACGAGGTGGGACACTGAAGCTTTCTTT. This gives the protein CAWSVPRRQGATRWDTEAFF.

V is TRBV11-2 and J is TRBJ2-7, with 8 bases that match TRBD1. With 3 bases clipped from V and 4 bases from J, the junction kept 5 bases outside the gene matches. Germline V lookup: CDR1 SGHAT, CDR2 FQNNGV. This CDR3 has 14 residues. Here the CDR3 reads CASSLDRVSYEQYF. In nucleotides, the CDR3 is TGTGCCAGCAGCTTGGACAGGGTATCGTACGAGCAGTACTTC. Using reference TRBV11-2 and TRBJ2-7 for the parts outside the CDR3, the full variable domain is EAGVAQSPRYKIIEKRQSVAFWCNPISGHATLYWYQQILGQGPKLLIQFQNNGVVDDSQLPKDRFSAERLKGVDSTLKIQPAKLEDSAVYLCASSLDRVSYEQYFGPGTRLTVT.

The rearrangement joins TRBV18 to TRBJ2-7; D is tentatively TRBD1 or TRBD2 (5 bases each). Trimming stripped 3 bases from V and 0 bases from J, with 9 bases between. The CDR3 loop spans 14 amino acids. Germline-derived CDR1 and CDR2 are KGHSH and LQKENI. CDR3 in amino acids: CASSPGTASYEQYF. CDR3 sequence (DNA): TGTGCCAGCTCACCGGGGACGGCCTCCTACGAGCAGTACTTC.

The chain uses TRBV29-1 and TRBJ1-2; TRBD1 matches 7 bases. This CDR3 region has 13 residues. Germline V CDR1 and CDR2: SQVTM, ANQGSEA. J was trimmed by 4 bases and V by 1 base; bases with no gene match: 3. CDR3 amino acids: CSVEGGTAYGYTF. The CDR3, as DNA: TGCAGCGTTGAAGGCGGGACAGCCTATGGCTACACCTTC. Using reference TRBV29-1 and TRBJ1-2 for the parts outside the CDR3, the full variable domain is SAVISQKPSRDICQRGTSLTIQCQVDSQVTMMFWYRQQPGQSLTLIATANQGSEATYESGFVIDKFPISRPNLTFSTLTVSNMSPEDSSIYLCSVEGGTAYGYTFGSGTRLTVV.

V gene TRBV10-2 combines with J gene TRBJ2-3, with a weak D call TRBD1 (6 bases). The CDR3 is made up of 14 amino acids. Trimming removed 7 bases from V and 3 bases from J, with 14 bases in between. The germline V gene has CDR1 WSHSY and CDR2 SAAADI. Here the CDR3 DNA reads TGCGCCAGCATGAGGGGACAACGGACAGATACGCAGTATTTT. This sequence encodes CASMRGQRTDTQYF.

The chain is built from TRBV7-2 and TRBJ1-2; possibly TRBD1 for D (6 bases). Per germline, CDR1 SGHTA and CDR2 FQGNSA. Trimming stripped 4 bases from V and 4 bases from J, with 10 bases between. This CDR3 has 13 residues. CDR3 sequence (DNA): TGTGCCAGCAGCTCGGGGACACTCTATGGCTACACCTTC. It codes for CASSSGTLYGYTF.

J is TRBJ2-5 and V is TRBV4-1; TRBD1 matches 7 bases. V dropped 4 bases and J dropped 5; count of bases not matched to a gene: 7. Germline V gives CDR1 MGHRA, CDR2 YSYEKL. The CDR3 totals 14 residues. The CDR3: CASSLEQGRETQYF. DNA of the CDR3: TGCGCCAGCAGCCTAGAACAGGGGCGGGAGACCCAGTACTTC.

This chain uses TRBV7-9 with TRBJ2-5; weak D call: TRBD2 (5 bases). This CDR3 region has 17 residues. Trimming removed 1 base from V and 0 bases from J, with 15 bases in between. Germline CDR1 SEHNR, CDR2 FQNEAQ (reference sequence). The CDR3 here is CASSLEVAGWYQETQYF. In DNA, the CDR3 is TGTGCCAGCAGCTTAGAGGTCGCGGGCTGGTACCAAGAGACCCAGTACTTC.

The chain links TRBV24-1 to TRBJ2-1; TRBD1 matches 7 bases. Trimming at V came to 0 bases and at J to 7 bases, leaving 8 bases not matched to a gene. CDR3 length: 16 amino acids. Germline-derived CDR1 and CDR2 are KGHDR and SFDVKD. The CDR3 region is CATSDLLRGRGNEQFF. Here the CDR3 DNA reads TGTGCCACCAGTGATTTGTTAAGGGGGCGCGGGAATGAGCAGTTCTTC.

The rearrangement uses TRBV5-1 and TRBJ2-1, with 8 bases matching TRBD2. Germline CDR1 and CDR2: SGHRS and YFSETQ. V was pared by 4 bases and J by 10 bases, with 10 bases of the junction left unmatched. The CDR3 contains 14 residues. CDR3 bases: TGCGCCAGCAGCCCTGAATTAGCGGGATCGGAGCAGTTCTTC. Translated, it gives CASSPELAGSEQFF.

The rearrangement uses TRBV20-1 and TRBJ2-1; D may be TRBD2 (8 bases). The CDR3 is 15 residues long. The germline CDR1 and CDR2 sequences are DFQATT and SNEGSKA (reference sequence). V lost 5 bases, J lost 4 bases, and 18 bases lay in between. CDR3 nucleotides: TGCAGTGCTCGATTAGCGGGACAGAAATACAATGAGCAGTTCTTC. This gives the protein CSARLAGQKYNEQFF.

The chain couples TRBV7-2 to TRBJ2-3; D call uncertain. The CDR3 runs to 13 residues. V lost 0 bases, J lost 7 bases, and 8 bases lay in between. Per germline, CDR1 SGHTA and CDR2 FQGNSA. The CDR3 sequence: CASSLADGYTQYF. The CDR3, as DNA: TGTGCCAGCAGCTTAGCGGACGGGTATACGCAGTATTTT.

This clonotype was seen once. This chain joins TRBV29-1 and TRBJ1-1; 7 nucleotides agree with TRBD1. The V segment lost 6 bases and the J segment 0 bases; nucleotides outside the gene matches: 10. The CDR3 totals 15 residues. Germline V lookup: CDR1 SQVTM, CDR2 ANQGSEA. The CDR3: CSVVTRGGMNTEAFF. In nucleotides, the CDR3 is TGCAGCGTCGTAACCAGGGGGGGAATGAACACTGAAGCTTTCTTT. Using reference TRBV29-1 and TRBJ1-1 for the parts outside the CDR3, the full variable domain is SAVISQKPSRDICQRGTSLTIQCQVDSQVTMMFWYRQQPGQSLTLIATANQGSEATYESGFVIDKFPISRPNLTFSTLTVSNMSPEDSSIYLCSVVTRGGMNTEAFFGQGTRLTVV.

The rearrangement links TRBV27 to TRBJ2-4, with D perhaps assigned TRBD1 or TRBD2 (5 bases each). V lost 5 bases, J lost 11 bases, and 25 bases lay in between. The germline V gene encodes CDR1 MNHEY and CDR2 SMNVEV (reference sequence). The CDR3 sequence is 16 residues long. The DNA of the CDR3 is TGTGCCAGCAGTCTTGGTAGGGACCTCGGCCAAAGCGTTCAGTACTTC. It translates to CASSLGRDLGQSVQYF.

The chain carries TRBV5-1 and TRBJ2-7; D gene unclear. CDR3 size: 11 residues. The V end lost 4 bases, the J end lost 5 bases, and 7 bases lay between the germline ends. Germline lookup yields CDR1 SGHRS and CDR2 YFSETQ. The CDR3 coding sequence is TGCGCCAGCAGCGCGTCCCACGAGCAGTACTTC. Translation: CASSASHEQYF.

V is TRBV18 and J is TRBJ2-1; 8 bases agree with TRBD2. V was pared by 3 bases and J by 9 bases, with 16 bases of the junction left unmatched. The germline V gene has CDR1 KGHSH and CDR2 LQKENI. There are 17 residues in the CDR3. CDR3 loop: CASSPIPPGLGIGEQFF. The CDR3 DNA sequence: TGTGCCAGCTCACCTATCCCCCCGGGACTAGGCATTGGTGAGCAGTTCTTC. The full variable domain, its missing parts supplied by reference TRBV18 and TRBJ2-1, is NAGVMQNPRHLVRRRGQEARLRCSPMKGHSHVYWYRQLPEEGLKFMVYLQKENIIDESGMPKERFSAEFPKEGPSILRIQQVVRGDSAAYFCASSPIPPGLGIGEQFFGPGTRLTVL.

V gene TRBV29-1 combines with J gene TRBJ2-3, with a tentative D call TRBD1 (5 bases). Germline V CDR1 and CDR2: SQVTM, ANQGSEA. The CDR3 covers 14 residues. V lost 2 bases to trimming and J lost 3 bases, with 12 bases between them. CDR3 in amino acids: CSVENPGPTDTQYF. The CDR3 DNA follows: TGCAGCGTTGAAAACCCAGGGCCGACAGATACGCAGTATTTT.

The V call is TRBV20-1, the J call TRBJ2-1; D ambiguous. CDR3 length: 13 amino acids. Germline V gives CDR1 DFQATT, CDR2 SNEGSKA (reference sequence). V was trimmed by 3 bases and J by 4 bases, leaving 10 bases between them. For the CDR3, the DNA is TGCAGTGCTAGTAAATCCTTTTACAATGAGCAGTTCTTC. Its protein product is CSASKSFYNEQFF.

The chain uses TRBV29-1 and TRBJ2-5, with 8 bases that match TRBD1. Germline-derived CDR1 and CDR2 are SQVTM and ANQGSEA. The CDR3 totals 13 residues. The ends lost 4 bases at V and 1 base at J; junction bases unmatched: 2. The CDR3 here is CSVAQGAQETQYF. CDR3 sequence (DNA): TGCAGCGTTGCGCAGGGGGCCCAAGAGACCCAGTACTTC.

The rearrangement joins TRBV4-1 to TRBJ2-3; D remains ambiguous. Trimming shortened V by 3 bases and J by 0 bases, and 13 bases separated the two germline ends. Germline V lookup: CDR1 MGHRA, CDR2 YSYEKL. The CDR3 consists of 16 residues. The CDR3 region is CASSHPELYSTDTQYF. CDR3 sequence (DNA): TGCGCCAGCAGCCATCCGGAACTTTATAGCACAGATACGCAGTATTTT.

V gene TRBV30 combines with J gene TRBJ1-2; D is unresolved. The CDR3 contains 13 residues. Deletions cut 1 base from V and 9 bases from J, with 15 bases between. Germline CDR1 and CDR2: GTSNPN and SVGIG (reference sequence). The CDR3 DNA reads as TGTGCCTGGAGTGCTCTGTCGGTCCGACGCTACACCTTC. Its protein product is CAWSALSVRRYTF. Full variable domain (missing parts from reference TRBV30 and TRBJ1-2): SQTIHQWPATLVQPVGSPLSLECTVEGTSNPNLYWYRQAAGRGLQLLFYSVGIGQISSEVPQNLSASRPQDRQFILSSKKLLLSDSGFYLCAWSALSVRRYTFGSGTRLTVV.

The chain has TRBV29-1 and TRBJ2-3; the D is unclear. From germline, CDR1 is SQVTM and CDR2 ANQGSEA. The V and J ends lost 0 bases and 7 bases respectively, with 11 bases between them. The CDR3 has 13 residues. The chain's CDR3 is CSVEDSGENTQYF. CDR3 in DNA: TGCAGCGTTGAAGATTCGGGTGAGAATACGCAGTATTTT.

This rearrangement joins TRBV29-1 to TRBJ1-1; D call uncertain. Between the trimmed V and J ends, which lost 3 bases and 0 bases, there was a span of 8 bases. Germline lookup yields CDR1 SQVTM and CDR2 ANQGSEA. This CDR3 spans 13 amino acids. Here the CDR3 DNA reads TGCAGCGTTGAGAGGCAGGTGAACACTGAAGCTTTCTTT. This sequence encodes CSVERQVNTEAFF.

This clonotype was observed a handful of times. The chain employs TRBV5-4 and TRBJ2-5; D remains unclear. The CDR3 is 14 residues long. The V gene's germline CDR1 is SGHNT and CDR2 YYREEE (reference sequence). V was shortened by 0 bases and J by 1 base, with 7 bases between the two germline ends. The CDR3 loop is CASSLAGSQETQYF. As DNA, the CDR3 is TGTGCCAGCAGCTTGGCCGGCAGCCAAGAGACCCAGTACTTC.

The chain joins TRBV28 to TRBJ2-1; no clear D. CDR3 length: 15 amino acids. The V gene's germline CDR1 is MDHEN and CDR2 SYDVKM. Trimming pared 4 bases from V and 3 bases from J, leaving 13 bases between. In DNA, the CDR3 is TGTGCCAGCAGTTCACGCCCAGTCAACTACAATGAGCAGTTCTTC. It translates to CASSSRPVNYNEQFF.